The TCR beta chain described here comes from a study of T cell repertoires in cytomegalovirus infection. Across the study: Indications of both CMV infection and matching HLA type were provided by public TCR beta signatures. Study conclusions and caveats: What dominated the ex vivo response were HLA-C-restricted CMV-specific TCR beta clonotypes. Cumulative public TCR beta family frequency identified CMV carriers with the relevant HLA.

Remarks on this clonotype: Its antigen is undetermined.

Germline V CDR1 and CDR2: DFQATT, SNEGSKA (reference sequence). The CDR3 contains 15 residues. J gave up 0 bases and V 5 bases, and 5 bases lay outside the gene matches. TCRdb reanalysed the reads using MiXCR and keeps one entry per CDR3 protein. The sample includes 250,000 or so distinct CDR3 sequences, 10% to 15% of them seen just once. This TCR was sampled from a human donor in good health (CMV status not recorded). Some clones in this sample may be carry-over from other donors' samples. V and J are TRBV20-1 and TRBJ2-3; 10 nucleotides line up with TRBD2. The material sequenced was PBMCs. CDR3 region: CSALTSGFSTDTQYF. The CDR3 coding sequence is TGCAGTGCTCTGACTAGCGGGTTTAGCACAGATACGCAGTATTTT.